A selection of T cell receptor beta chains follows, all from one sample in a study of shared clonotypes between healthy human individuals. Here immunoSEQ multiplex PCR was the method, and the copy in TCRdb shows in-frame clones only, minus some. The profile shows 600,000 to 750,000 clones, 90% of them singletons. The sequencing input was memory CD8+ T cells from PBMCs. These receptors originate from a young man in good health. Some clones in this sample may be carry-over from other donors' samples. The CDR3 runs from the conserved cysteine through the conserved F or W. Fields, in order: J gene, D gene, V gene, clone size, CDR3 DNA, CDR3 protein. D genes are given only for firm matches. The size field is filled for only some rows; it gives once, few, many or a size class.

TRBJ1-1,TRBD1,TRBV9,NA,TGTGCCAGCAGCGCGGACCCGACAGGGGAGGGGAACACTGAAGCTTTCTTT,CASSADPTGEGNTEAFF
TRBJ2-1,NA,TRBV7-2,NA,TGTGCCAGCAGCCCTCAGGCCAACGGGAATGAGCAGTTCTTC,CASSPQANGNEQFF
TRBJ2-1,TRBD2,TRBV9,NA,TGTGCCAGCAGTAGACTAGCGGACCCCTACAATGAGCAGTTCTTC,CASSRLADPYNEQFF
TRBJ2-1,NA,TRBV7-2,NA,TGTGCCAGCAGCCCTTTAGAATATTACAATGAGCAGTTCTTC,CASSPLEYYNEQFF
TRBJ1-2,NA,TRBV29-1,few,TGCAGCGTTGGGACTCCCCTCGGCTATGGCTACACCTTC,CSVGTPLGYGYTF
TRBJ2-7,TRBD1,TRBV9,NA,TGTGCCAGCAGCGCGGGACAGTTCGGCTACGAGCAGTACTTC,CASSAGQFGYEQYF
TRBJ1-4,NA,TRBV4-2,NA,TGTGCCAGCAGCCCGACGGCGGCAACTAATGAAAAACTGTTTTTT,CASSPTAATNEKLFF
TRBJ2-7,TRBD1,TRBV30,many,TGTGCCTGGAACTGGGGGACAGCCTACGAGCAGTACTTC,CAWNWGTAYEQYF
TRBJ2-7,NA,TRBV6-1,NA,TGTGCCAGCAGGGCGAACCAGGGAATACCTTACGAGCAGTACTTC,CASRANQGIPYEQYF
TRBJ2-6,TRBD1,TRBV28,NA,TGTGCCAGCAGTTCCGGGACAGGGGGACGCGGGGGTCCTGGGGCCAACGTCCTGACTTTC,CASSSGTGGRGGPGANVLTF
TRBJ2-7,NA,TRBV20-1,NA,TGCAGTGCTTGGACGGCGTACGAGCAGTACTTC,CSAWTAYEQYF
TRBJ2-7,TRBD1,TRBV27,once,TGTGCCAGCAGTTTAGACAGGGGGCTGAGCGAGCAGTACTTC,CASSLDRGLSEQYF
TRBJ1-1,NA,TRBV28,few,TGTGCCAGCAGTTTATTCGGGACAGAAGCTTTCTTT,CASSLFGTEAFF
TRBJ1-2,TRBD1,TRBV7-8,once,TGTGCCAGCAGCGGGACAGGGTCCTATGGCTACACCTTC,CASSGTGSYGYTF
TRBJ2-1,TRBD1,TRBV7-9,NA,TGTGCCAGCAGCGCCTGGACAGGGTACAATGAGCAGTTCTTC,CASSAWTGYNEQFF
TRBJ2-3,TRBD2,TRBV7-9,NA,TGTGCCAGCAGCTTAGGGAGCGAGGGAGGACTAGTTCGCGATACGCAGTATTTT,CASSLGSEGGLVRDTQYF
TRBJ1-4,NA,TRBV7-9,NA,TGTGCCAGCAGCTCCACATCTATTCGGGGGGAAAAACTGTTTTTT,CASSSTSIRGEKLFF
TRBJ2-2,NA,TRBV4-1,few,TGCGCCAGCAGCCCGAGGCTAGCGCGGAACACCGGGGAGCTGTTTTTT,CASSPRLARNTGELFF
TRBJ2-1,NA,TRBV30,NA,TGTGCCTGGAACCTCGGACTGGCCAATGAGCAGTTCTTC,CAWNLGLANEQFF
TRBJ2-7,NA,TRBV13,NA,TGTGCCAGCAGCTTCCGGGACGGTGGTTGGGAGCAGTACTTC,CASSFRDGGWEQYF
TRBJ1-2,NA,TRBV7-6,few,TGTGCCAGCAGCTTAGAGGTTGGATTAGGCTACACCTTC,CASSLEVGLGYTF
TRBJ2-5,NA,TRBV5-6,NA,TGTGCCAGCAGCTTGGGGACCAAAGAGACCCAGTACTTC,CASSLGTKETQYF